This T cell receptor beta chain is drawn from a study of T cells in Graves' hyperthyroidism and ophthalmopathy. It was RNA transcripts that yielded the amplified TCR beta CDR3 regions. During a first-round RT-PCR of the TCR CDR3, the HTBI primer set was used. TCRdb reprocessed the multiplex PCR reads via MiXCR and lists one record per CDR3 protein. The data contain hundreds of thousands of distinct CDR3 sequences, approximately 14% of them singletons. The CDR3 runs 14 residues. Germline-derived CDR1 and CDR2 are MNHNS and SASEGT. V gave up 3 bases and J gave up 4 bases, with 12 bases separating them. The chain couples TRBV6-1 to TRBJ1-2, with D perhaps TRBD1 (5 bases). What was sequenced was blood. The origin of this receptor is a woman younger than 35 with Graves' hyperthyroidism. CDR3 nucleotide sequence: TGTGCCAGCAGTGACAGGGCGGAGGGCTATGGCTACACCTTC. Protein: CASSDRAEGYGYTF.